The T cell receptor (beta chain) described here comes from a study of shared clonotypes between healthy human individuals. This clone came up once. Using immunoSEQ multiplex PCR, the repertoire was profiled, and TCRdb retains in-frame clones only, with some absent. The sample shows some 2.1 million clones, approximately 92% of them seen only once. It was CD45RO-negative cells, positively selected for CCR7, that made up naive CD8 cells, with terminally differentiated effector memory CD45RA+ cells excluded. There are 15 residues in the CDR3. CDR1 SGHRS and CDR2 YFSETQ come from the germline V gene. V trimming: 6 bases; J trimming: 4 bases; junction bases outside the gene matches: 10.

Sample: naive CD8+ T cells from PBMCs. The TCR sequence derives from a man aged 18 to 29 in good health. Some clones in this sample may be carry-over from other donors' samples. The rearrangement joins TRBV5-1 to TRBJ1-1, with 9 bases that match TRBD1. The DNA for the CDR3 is TGCGCCAGCACCCCCTGGATGGGACAGGGCACTGAAGCTTTCTTT. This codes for CASTPWMGQGTEAFF.